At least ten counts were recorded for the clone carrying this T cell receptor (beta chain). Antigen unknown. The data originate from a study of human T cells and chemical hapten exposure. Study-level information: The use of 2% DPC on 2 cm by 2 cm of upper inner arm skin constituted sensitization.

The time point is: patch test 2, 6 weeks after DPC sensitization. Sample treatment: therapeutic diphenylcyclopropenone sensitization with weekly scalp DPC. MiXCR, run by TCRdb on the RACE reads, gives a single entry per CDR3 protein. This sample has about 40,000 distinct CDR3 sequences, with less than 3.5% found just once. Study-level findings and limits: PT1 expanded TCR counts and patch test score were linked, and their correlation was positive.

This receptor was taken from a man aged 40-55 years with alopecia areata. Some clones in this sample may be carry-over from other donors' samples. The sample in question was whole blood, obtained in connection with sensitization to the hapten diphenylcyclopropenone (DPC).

CDR3 DNA: TGCGCCAGCAGCCAAGAGGTCGGACAGCTCTACGAGCAGTACTTC. Encoded protein: CASSQEVGQLYEQYF. This chain links TRBV4-3 with TRBJ2-7; D might be TRBD1 (6 bases). There are 15 residues in the CDR3. The germline CDR1 and CDR2 sequences are LGHNA and YSLEER. The V end lost 0 bases, the J end lost 3 bases, and 12 bases lay between the germline ends.